This TCR beta chain was captured in a study of yellow fever vaccine responses in identical twins. General study findings and limits: As reported, the vaccine T cell response of twins seemed partly convergent and partly personalized.

In germline, CDR1 is LGHNA, CDR2 YNFKEQ. The CDR3 is 12 residues long. Concerning this clonotype itself: The antigen remains undetermined. Germline and junction disagree at one end, which may indicate a read error.

TCRdb independently ran MiXCR on the RT-PCR reads; one entry per CDR3 protein. The sample holds about 2,500 distinct CDR3 sequences, less than 90% seen once. This clonotype was sampled from a woman in her late teens or twenties who received the yellow fever vaccine. This sample comprised T cells from blood (PBMCs), unsorted or a sorted subset (not recorded which), obtained before or after yellow fever vaccination (not recorded which). V is TRBV4-2 and J is TRBJ2-1; D is undetermined. CDR3 in DNA: TGTGCCAGCAGTCAAGGCCGGGCCGAGCAGTTCTTC. Amino acid sequence: CASSQGRAEQFF.